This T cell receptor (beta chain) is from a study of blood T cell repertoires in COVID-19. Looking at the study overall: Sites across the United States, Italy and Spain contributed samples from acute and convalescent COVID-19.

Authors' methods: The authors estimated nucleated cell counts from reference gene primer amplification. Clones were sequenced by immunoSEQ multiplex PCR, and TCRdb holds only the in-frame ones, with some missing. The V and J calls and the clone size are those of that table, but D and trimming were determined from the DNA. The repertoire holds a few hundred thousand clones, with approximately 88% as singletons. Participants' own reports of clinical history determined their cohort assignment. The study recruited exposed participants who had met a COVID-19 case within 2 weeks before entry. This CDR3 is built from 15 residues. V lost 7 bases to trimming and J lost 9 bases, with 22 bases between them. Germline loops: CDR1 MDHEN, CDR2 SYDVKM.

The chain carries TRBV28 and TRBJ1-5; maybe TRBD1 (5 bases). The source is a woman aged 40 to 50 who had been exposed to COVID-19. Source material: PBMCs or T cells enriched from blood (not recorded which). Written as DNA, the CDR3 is TGTGCCAGCACCTATCCTGGGGGGGTTATTCGGCCCCAGCATTTT. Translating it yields CASTYPGGVIRPQHF. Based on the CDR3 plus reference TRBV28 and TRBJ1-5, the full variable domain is DVKVTQSSRYLVKRTGEKVFLECVQDMDHENMFWYRQDPGLGLRLIYFSYDVKMKEKGDIPEGYSVSREKKERFSLILESASTNQTSMYLCASTYPGGVIRPQHFGDGTRLSIL.